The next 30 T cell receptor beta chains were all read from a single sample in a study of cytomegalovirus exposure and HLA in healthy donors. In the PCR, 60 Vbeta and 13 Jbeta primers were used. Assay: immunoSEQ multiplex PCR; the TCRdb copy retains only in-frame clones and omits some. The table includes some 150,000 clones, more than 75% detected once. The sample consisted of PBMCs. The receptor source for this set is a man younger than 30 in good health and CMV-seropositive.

CDR3 loop: CASSPDRGYGYTF. The CDR3 region has the DNA TGTGCCAGCAGTCCGGACAGGGGCTATGGCTACACCTTC. The chain links TRBV5-8 to TRBJ1-2; 9 bases map to TRBD1. Trimming cost V 5 bases and J 4 bases; bases outside gene matches: 3. Germline CDR1 SGHTS, CDR2 YDEGEE. CDR3 length equals 13 residues.

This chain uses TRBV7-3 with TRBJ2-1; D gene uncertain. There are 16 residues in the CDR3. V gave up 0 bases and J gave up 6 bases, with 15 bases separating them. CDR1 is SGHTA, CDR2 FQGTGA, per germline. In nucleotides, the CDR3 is TGTGCCAGCAGCTTAACGTCGACTTCGGTGCTCAATGAGCAGTTCTTC. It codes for CASSLTSTSVLNEQFF.

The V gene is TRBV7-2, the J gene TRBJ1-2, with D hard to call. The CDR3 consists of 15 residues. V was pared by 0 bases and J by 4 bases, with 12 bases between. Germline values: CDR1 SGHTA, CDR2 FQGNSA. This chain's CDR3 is CASSLATSRAYGYTF. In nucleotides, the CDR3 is TGTGCCAGCAGCTTAGCCACCTCGAGGGCCTATGGCTACACCTTC. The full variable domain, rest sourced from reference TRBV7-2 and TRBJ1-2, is GAGVSQSPSNKVTEKGKDVELRCDPISGHTALYWYRQSLGQGLEFLIYFQGNSAPDKSGLPSDRFSAERTGGSVSTLTIQRTQQEDSAVYLCASSLATSRAYGYTFGSGTRLTVV.

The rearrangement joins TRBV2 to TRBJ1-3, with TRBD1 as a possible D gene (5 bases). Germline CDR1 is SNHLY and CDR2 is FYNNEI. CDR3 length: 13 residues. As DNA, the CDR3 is TGTGTCGGGGGGGGATACTCTGGAAACACCATATATTTT. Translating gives CVGGGYSGNTIYF.

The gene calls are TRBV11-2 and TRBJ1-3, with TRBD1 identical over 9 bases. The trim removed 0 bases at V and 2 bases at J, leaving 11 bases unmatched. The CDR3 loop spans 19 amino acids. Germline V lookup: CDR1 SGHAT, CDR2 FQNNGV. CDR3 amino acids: CASSLDPHRTGAAGNTIYF. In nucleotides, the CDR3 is TGTGCCAGCAGCTTAGATCCCCACCGGACAGGGGCAGCTGGAAACACCATATATTTT.

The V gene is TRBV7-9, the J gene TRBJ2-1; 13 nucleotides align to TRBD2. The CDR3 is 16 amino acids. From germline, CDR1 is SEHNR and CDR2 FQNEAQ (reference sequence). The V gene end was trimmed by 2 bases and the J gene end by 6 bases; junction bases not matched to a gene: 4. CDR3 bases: TGTGCCAGCAGCTTAACCAGACTAGCGGGAGGCAATGAGCAGTTCTTC. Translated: CASSLTRLAGGNEQFF.

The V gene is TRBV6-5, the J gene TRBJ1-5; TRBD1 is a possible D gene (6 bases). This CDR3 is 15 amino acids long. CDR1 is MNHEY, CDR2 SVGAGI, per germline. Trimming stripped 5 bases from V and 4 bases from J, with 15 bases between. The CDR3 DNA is TGTGCCAGCAGTCCCGGGACACTAACTAATCAGCCCCAGCATTTT. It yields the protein CASSPGTLTNQPQHF.

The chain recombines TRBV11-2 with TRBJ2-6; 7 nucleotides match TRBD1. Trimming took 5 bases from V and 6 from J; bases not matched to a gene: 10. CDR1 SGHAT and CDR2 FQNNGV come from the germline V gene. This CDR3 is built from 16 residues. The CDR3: CASSGTTGPAANVLTF. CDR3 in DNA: TGTGCCAGCAGCGGAACGACAGGGCCCGCGGCCAACGTCCTGACTTTC.

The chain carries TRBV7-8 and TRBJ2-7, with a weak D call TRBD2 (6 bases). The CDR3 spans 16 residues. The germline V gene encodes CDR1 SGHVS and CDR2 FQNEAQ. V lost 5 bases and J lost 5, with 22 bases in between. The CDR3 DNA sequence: TGTGCCAGCAGCCCACGAAGGGTTTTGCGGGGTCACGAGCAGTACTTC. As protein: CASSPRRVLRGHEQYF.

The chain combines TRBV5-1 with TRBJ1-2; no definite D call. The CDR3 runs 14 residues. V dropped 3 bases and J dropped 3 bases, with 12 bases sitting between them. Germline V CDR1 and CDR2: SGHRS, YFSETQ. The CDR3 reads CASSWSVNDYGYTF. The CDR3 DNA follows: TGCGCCAGCAGCTGGTCGGTTAACGACTATGGCTACACCTTC.

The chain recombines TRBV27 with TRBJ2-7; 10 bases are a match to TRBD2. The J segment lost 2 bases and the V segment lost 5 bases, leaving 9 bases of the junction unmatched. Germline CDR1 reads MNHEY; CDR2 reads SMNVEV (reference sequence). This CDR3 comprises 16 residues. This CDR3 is CASSPLTSGITYEQYF. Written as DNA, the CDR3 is TGTGCCAGCAGTCCCCTTACTAGCGGGATTACCTACGAGCAGTACTTC.

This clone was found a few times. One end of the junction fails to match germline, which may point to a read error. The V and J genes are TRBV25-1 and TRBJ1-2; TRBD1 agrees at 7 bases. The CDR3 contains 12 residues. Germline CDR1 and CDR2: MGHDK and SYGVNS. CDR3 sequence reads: CASSGTWDRPSF. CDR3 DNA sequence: TGTGCCAGCAGTGGGACTTGGGACAGACCCTCCTTC.

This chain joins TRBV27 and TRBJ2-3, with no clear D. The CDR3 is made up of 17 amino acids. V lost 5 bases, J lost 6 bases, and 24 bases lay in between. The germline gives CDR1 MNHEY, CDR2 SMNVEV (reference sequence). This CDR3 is CASSLRPPTALGDTQYF. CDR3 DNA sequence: TGTGCCAGCAGTCTCCGGCCCCCTACGGCTTTGGGCGATACGCAGTATTTT.

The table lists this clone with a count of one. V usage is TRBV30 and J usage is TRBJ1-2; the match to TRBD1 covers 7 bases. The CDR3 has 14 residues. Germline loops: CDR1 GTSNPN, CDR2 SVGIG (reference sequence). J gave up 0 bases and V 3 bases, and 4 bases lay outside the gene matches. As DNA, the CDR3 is TGTGCCTGGAGCCGCAGGGGGGCTAACTATGGCTACACCTTC. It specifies CAWSRRGANYGYTF.

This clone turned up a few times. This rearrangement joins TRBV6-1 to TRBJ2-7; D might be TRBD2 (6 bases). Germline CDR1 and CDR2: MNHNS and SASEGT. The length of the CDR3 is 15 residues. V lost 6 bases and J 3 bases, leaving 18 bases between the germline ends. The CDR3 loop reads CASSTPGLSNYEQYF. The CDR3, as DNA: TGTGCCAGCAGCACACCGGGACTGTCTAACTACGAGCAGTACTTC.

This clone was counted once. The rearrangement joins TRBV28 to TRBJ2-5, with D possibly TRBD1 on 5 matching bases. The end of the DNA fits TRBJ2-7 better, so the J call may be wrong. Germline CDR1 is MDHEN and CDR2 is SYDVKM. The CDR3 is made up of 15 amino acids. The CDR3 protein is CASSSSTTVSYEQYF. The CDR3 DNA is TGTGCCAGCAGTTCCTCCACGACAGTCTCCTACGAGCAGTACTTC.

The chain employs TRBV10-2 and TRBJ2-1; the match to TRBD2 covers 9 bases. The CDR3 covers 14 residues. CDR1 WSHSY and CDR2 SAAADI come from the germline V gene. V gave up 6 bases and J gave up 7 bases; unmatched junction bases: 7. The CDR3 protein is CASRVSGSRNEQFF. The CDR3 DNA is TGCGCCAGCAGAGTTAGCGGGAGTCGGAATGAGCAGTTCTTC.

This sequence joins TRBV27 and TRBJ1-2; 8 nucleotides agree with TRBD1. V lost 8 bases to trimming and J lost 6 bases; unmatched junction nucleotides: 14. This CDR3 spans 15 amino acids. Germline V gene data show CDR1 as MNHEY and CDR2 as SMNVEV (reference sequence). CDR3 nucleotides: TGTGCCAGCCCCCAGGGGCAGGGGGCAGACGATGGCTACACCTTC. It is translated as CASPQGQGADDGYTF.

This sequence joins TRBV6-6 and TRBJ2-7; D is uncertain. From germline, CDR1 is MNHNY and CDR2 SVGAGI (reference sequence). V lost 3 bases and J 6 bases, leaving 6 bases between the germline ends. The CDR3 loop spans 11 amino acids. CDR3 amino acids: CASSYNGEQYF. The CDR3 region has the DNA TGTGCCAGCAGTTATAACGGCGAGCAGTACTTC.

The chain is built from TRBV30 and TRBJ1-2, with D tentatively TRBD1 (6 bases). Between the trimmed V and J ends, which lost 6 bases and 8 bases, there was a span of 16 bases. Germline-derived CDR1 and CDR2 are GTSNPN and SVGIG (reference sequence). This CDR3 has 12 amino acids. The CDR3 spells CACAGGAKGYTF. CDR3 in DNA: TGTGCCTGTGCGGGGGGGGCCAAAGGCTACACCTTC.

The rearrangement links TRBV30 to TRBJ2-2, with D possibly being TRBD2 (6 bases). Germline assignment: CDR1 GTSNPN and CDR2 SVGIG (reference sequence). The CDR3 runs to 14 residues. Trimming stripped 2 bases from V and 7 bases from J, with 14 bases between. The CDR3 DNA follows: TGTGCCTGGAGTTCCGGAGGGCTTGGCGGGGAGCTGTTTTTT. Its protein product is CAWSSGGLGGELFF.

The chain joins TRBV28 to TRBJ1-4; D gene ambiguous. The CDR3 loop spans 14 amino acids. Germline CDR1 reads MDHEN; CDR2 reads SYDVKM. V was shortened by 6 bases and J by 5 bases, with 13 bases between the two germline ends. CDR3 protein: CASSPELENEKLFF. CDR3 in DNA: TGTGCCAGCAGCCCGGAGCTAGAGAATGAAAAACTGTTTTTT.

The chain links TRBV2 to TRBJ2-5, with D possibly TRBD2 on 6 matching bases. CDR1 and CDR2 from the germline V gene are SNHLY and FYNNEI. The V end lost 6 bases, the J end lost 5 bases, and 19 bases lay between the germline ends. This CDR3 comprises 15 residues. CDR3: CASRVGLSKVETQYF. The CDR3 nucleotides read TGTGCCAGCAGGGTGGGACTCTCTAAGGTGGAGACCCAGTACTTC.

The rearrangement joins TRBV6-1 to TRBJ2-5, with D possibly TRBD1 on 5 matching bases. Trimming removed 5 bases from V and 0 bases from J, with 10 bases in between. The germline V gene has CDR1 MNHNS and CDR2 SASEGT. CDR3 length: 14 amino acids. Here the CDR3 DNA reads TGTGCCAGCAGTAAGGGGATGTACCAAGAGACCCAGTACTTC. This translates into CASSKGMYQETQYF.

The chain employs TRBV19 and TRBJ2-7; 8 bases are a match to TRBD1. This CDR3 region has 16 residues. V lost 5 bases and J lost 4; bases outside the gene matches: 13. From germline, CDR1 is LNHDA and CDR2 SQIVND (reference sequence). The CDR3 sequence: CASSPLGGQAFYEQYF. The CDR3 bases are TGTGCCAGTAGTCCCTTGGGGGGACAGGCCTTTTACGAGCAGTACTTC. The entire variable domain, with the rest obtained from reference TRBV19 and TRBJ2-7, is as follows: DGGITQSPKYLFRKEGQNVTLSCEQNLNHDAMYWYRQDPGQGLRLIYYSQIVNDFQKGDIAEGYSVSREKKESFPLTVTSAQKNPTAFYLCASSPLGGQAFYEQYFGPGTRLTVT.

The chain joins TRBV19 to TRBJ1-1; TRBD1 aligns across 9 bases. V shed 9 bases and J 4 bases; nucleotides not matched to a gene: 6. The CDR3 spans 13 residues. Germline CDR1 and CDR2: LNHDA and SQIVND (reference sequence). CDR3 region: CASSGTGFTEAFF. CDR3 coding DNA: TGTGCCAGCTCCGGGACAGGGTTCACTGAAGCTTTCTTT.

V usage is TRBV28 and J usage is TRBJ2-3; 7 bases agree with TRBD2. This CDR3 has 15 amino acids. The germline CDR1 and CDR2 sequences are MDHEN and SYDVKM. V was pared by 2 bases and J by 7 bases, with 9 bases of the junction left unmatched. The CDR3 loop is CASSLESGIRNTQYF. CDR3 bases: TGTGCCAGCAGTTTAGAGAGCGGGATTCGGAATACGCAGTATTTT. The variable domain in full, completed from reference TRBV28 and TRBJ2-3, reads DVKVTQSSRYLVKRTGEKVFLECVQDMDHENMFWYRQDPGLGLRLIYFSYDVKMKEKGDIPEGYSVSREKKERFSLILESASTNQTSMYLCASSLESGIRNTQYFGPGTRLTVL.

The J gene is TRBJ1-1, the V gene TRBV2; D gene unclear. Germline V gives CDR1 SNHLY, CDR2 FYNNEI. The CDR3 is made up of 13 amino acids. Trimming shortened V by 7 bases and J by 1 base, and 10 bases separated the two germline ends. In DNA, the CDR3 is TGTGCCAGCACCCTACCCCCGAACACTGAAGCTTTCTTT. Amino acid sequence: CASTLPPNTEAFF.

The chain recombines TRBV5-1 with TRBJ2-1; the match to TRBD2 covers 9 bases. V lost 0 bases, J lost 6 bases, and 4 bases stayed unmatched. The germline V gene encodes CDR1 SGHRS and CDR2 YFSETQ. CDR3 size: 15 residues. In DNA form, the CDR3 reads TGCGCCAGCAGCTTGGGAGCGGGAGGATCCAATGAGCAGTTCTTC. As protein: CASSLGAGGSNEQFF.

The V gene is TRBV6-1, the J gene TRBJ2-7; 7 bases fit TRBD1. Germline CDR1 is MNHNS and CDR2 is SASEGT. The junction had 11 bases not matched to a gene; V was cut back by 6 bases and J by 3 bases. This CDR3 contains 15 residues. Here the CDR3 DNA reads TGTGCCAGCAGCCCCAGACAGGGCTTCTACTACGAGCAGTACTTC. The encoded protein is CASSPRQGFYYEQYF.